The 17 T cell receptor beta chains presented below share a single source sample, sequenced in a study of T cell repertoires in cytomegalovirus infection. These TCRs' antigens remain unknown. Each CDR3 protein gets one entry after TCRdb re-called the reads with MiXCR. The table has some 900,000 distinct CDR3 sequences, approximately 29% seen once; the top ten hold 9.5% to 15%. This specimen was cultured CD8+ T cells from PBMCs, taken from culture after CMV antigen stimulation. These receptors were collected from a human donor in good health (CMV status not recorded). Some clones in this sample may be carry-over from other donors' samples.

This clonotype was seen many times. Written as DNA, the CDR3 is TGTGCCAGCAGCTTAGAACAGGGAAAGAGAACGCAGTATTTT. Its translation is CASSLEQGKRTQYF. V usage is TRBV7-6 and J usage is TRBJ2-3; D is perhaps TRBD1 (6 bases). Between the trimmed V and J ends, which lost 1 base and 9 bases, there was a span of 14 bases. CDR1 is SGHVS and CDR2 is FNYEAQ in the germline V gene. The CDR3 loop spans 14 amino acids.

This clonotype has just a few counts. The genes are TRBV10-3 and TRBJ1-1; a weak D match, TRBD1 (5 bases). The CDR3 extends over 15 amino acids. Germline V lookup: CDR1 ENHRY, CDR2 SYGVKD. Trimming cost V 3 bases and J 1 base, with 12 bases left between them. DNA of the CDR3: TGTGCCATCAGTGACCCAGAAACAGGGAACACTGAAGCTTTCTTT. Its translation: CAISDPETGNTEAFF.

This clonotype was recorded a few times. The gene calls are TRBV5-4 and TRBJ2-1; TRBD2 matches at 10 bases. The CDR3 length is 20 residues. Unmatched junction bases numbered 12, after V lost 0 bases and J lost 0 bases. Germline assignment: CDR1 SGHNT and CDR2 YYREEE (reference sequence). The CDR3 sequence is CASSLEALAGDLSSYNEQFF. The CDR3 DNA reads TGTGCCAGCAGCTTGGAAGCGCTAGCGGGGGACCTTAGCTCCTACAATGAGCAGTTCTTC.

The J gene is TRBJ1-1, the V gene TRBV12-3 or TRBV12-4; no definite D call. Trimming stripped 1 base from V and 7 bases from J, with 10 bases between. The length of the CDR3 is 13 residues. Here the CDR3 reads CASSLGPIHEAFF. CDR3 nucleotide sequence: TGTGCCAGCAGTTTAGGACCGATTCATGAAGCTTTCTTT.

This clonotype was detected a few times. The rearrangement uses TRBV6-1 and TRBJ2-7; the D is unclear. Germline CDR1 and CDR2: MNHNS and SASEGT. CDR3 size: 13 residues. Trimming shortened V by 2 bases and J by 5 bases, and 10 bases separated the two germline ends. CDR3 protein: CASSEWGYNEQYV. The DNA of the CDR3 is TGTGCCAGCAGTGAATGGGGTTATAACGAGCAGTACGTC.

The CDR3 protein is CATSRDLGALNTEAFF. CDR3 coding DNA: TGTGCCACCAGCAGAGATCTTGGGGCTCTGAACACTGAAGCTTTCTTT. The chain joins TRBV15 to TRBJ1-1; TRBD1 is a possible D gene (5 bases). The CDR3 contains 16 residues. V lost 0 bases and J 0 bases, leaving 11 bases between the germline ends. CDR1 is LNHNV and CDR2 is YYDKDF in the germline V gene (reference sequence).

This clonotype turned up a few times. The chain carries TRBV2 and TRBJ1-2; 10 bases fit TRBD1. With 11 bases clipped from V and 3 bases from J, the junction kept 3 bases outside the gene matches. The germline V gene has CDR1 SNHLY and CDR2 FYNNEI. This CDR3 has 12 residues. CDR3 nucleotides: TGTGCCGGCGGACAGGGGGACTATGGCTACACCTTC. Residues: CAGGQGDYGYTF.

This clonotype was picked up many times. The chain recombines TRBV25-1 with TRBJ1-1; D gene uncertain. CDR3 length: 11 residues. From germline, CDR1 is MGHDK and CDR2 SYGVNS. The germline V and J ends were trimmed by 2 bases and 6 bases, with 4 bases remaining between them. The CDR3 sequence: CASSEQAEAFF. CDR3 in DNA: TGTGCCAGCAGTGAACAGGCTGAAGCTTTCTTT.

This clonotype came up once. This chain joins TRBV7-9 and TRBJ2-7, with 8 bases fitting TRBD1. Germline trimming cut 4 bases from V and 1 base from J; bases unmatched to any gene: 9. Germline CDR1 SEHNR, CDR2 FQNEAQ (reference sequence). The CDR3 runs to 16 residues. CDR3 region: CASSSNVGDRSYEQYV. DNA for the CDR3: TGTGCCAGCAGCTCCAACGTGGGGGACAGGTCCTACGAGCAGTACGTC.

About this clonotype: A junction end diverges from the germline sequence, so it may reflect a read error. V gene TRBV27 combines with J gene TRBJ2-5, with D perhaps TRBD1 or TRBD2 (5 bases each). This CDR3 has 10 residues. Germline lookup yields CDR1 MNHEY and CDR2 SMNVEV (reference sequence). CDR3 amino acids: CASGGEAQYF. The CDR3 bases are TGTGCCAGCGGGGGAGAGGCCCAGTACTTC.

This clonotype appeared many times. CDR3 protein: CASSPRTSGTTGDNEQFF. DNA of the CDR3: TGTGCCAGCAGCCCGCGGACTAGCGGTACAACCGGAGACAATGAGCAGTTCTTC. This sequence joins TRBV7-6 and TRBJ2-1; 10 positions match TRBD2. The CDR3 extends over 18 amino acids. J was trimmed by 5 bases and V by 5 bases; bases with no gene match: 15. Germline loops: CDR1 SGHVS, CDR2 FNYEAQ.

This clonotype came up a few times. The J gene is TRBJ2-3, the V gene TRBV29-1; D is tentatively TRBD1 or TRBD2 (5 bases each). Per germline, CDR1 SQVTM and CDR2 ANQGSEA. V was shortened by 3 bases and J by 4 bases, with 14 bases between the two germline ends. CDR3 length equals 14 residues. The CDR3 region is CSVDQRQGADTQYF. The CDR3 DNA follows: TGCAGCGTTGATCAGCGGCAGGGAGCAGATACGCAGTATTTT.

V is TRBV7-6 and J is TRBJ1-2; no clear D. This CDR3 is 14 amino acids long. CDR1 and CDR2 from the germline V gene are SGHVS and FNYEAQ. V lost 4 bases and J 3 bases, leaving 12 bases between the germline ends. The CDR3 DNA reads as TGTGCCAGCAGCTCAGCTCGGAAGGACTATGGCTACACCTTC. Amino acids: CASSSARKDYGYTF.

In DNA form, the CDR3 reads TGCAGTGCGGGGGACAATGAGCAGTTCTTC. This sequence encodes CSAGDNEQFF. The genes are TRBV20-1 and TRBJ2-1, with D possibly called TRBD1 or TRBD2 (5 bases each). The CDR3 totals 10 residues. V shed 6 bases and J shed 5 bases, with 5 bases lying between them. Germline-derived CDR1 and CDR2 are DFQATT and SNEGSKA (reference sequence).

V and J are TRBV19 and TRBJ2-2; possibly TRBD1 for D (6 bases). CDR3 length equals 16 residues. V lost 6 bases to trimming and J lost 0 bases, with 14 bases between them. Germline CDR1 is LNHDA and CDR2 is SQIVND (reference sequence). In DNA form, the CDR3 reads TGTGCCAGTAGACGCCGGACAGAGACGAACACCGGGGAGCTGTTTTTT. Its translation is CASRRRTETNTGELFF.

This clonotype was picked up a small number of times. The rearrangement joins TRBV19 to TRBJ1-2; no reliable D call. Trimming removed 9 bases at V and 1 base at J, with 9 bases between. CDR3 length equals 12 residues. Germline V CDR1 and CDR2: LNHDA, SQIVND (reference sequence). The CDR3 loop reads CARTDGNYGYTF. CDR3 nucleotide sequence: TGTGCCAGGACGGACGGTAACTATGGCTACACCTTC. The variable domain in full, with the rest retrieved from reference TRBV19 and TRBJ1-2, is DGGITQSPKYLFRKEGQNVTLSCEQNLNHDAMYWYRQDPGQGLRLIYYSQIVNDFQKGDIAEGYSVSREKKESFPLTVTSAQKNPTAFYLCARTDGNYGYTFGSGTRLTVV.

This chain joins TRBV10-3 and TRBJ1-3, with 9 bases lining up with TRBD1. The CDR3 extends over 15 amino acids. Germline lookup yields CDR1 ENHRY and CDR2 SYGVKD. The V segment lost 10 bases and the J segment 4 bases; nucleotides outside the gene matches: 11. The CDR3 protein is CATNQFGTGGNTIYF. The CDR3 coding sequence is TGTGCCACCAATCAATTTGGGACAGGGGGAAACACCATATATTTT.